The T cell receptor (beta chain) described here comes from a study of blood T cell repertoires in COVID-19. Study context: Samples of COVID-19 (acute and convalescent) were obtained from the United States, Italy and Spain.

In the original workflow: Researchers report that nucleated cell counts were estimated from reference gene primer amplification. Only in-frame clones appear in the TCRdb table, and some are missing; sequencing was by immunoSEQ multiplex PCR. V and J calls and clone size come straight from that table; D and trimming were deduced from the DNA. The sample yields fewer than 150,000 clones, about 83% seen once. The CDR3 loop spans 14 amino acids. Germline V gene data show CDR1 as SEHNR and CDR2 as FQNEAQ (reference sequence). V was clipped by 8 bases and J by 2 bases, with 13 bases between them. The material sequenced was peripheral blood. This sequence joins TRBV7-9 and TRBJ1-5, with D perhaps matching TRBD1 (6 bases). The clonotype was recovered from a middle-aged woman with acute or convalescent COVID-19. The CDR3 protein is CASGPTGRNQPQHF. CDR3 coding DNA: TGTGCCAGCGGACCGACAGGTCGCAATCAGCCCCAGCATTTT.